These 27 T cell receptor beta chains share one sample of origin, sequenced in a study of long-term antiretroviral therapy in people with HIV. Survey-level immunoSEQ v3.0 assays were run. Using immunoSEQ multiplex PCR, the repertoire was profiled, and TCRdb retains in-frame clones only, with some absent. The sample lists about 23,000 clones, roughly 87% seen once, with 5% in the top ten. The sequenced sample was unsorted PBMCs, obtained 0.3 years after starting antiretroviral therapy. These receptors originate from a man aged 50 to 60 with HIV.

The gene calls are TRBV28 and TRBJ1-2, with D perhaps matching TRBD1 (5 bases). The CDR3 contains 17 residues. CDR1 and CDR2 (germline): MDHEN, SYDVKM. V was trimmed by 1 base and J by 4 bases, leaving 19 bases between them. The CDR3 DNA reads as TGTGCCAGCAGTTTATTTACGTCGGCCAGGGAGGGCTATGGCTACACCTTC. Residues: CASSLFTSAREGYGYTF.

V and J are TRBV6-1 and TRBJ2-2; D remains ambiguous. Germline assignment: CDR1 MNHNS and CDR2 SASEGT. Trimming shortened V by 7 bases and J by 5 bases, and 14 bases separated the two germline ends. CDR3 size: 14 residues. Written as DNA, the CDR3 is TGTGCCAGCAATATGTATTTGGATACCGGGGAGCTGTTTTTT. This translates into CASNMYLDTGELFF.

The chain uses TRBV19 and TRBJ1-5; possible D gene TRBD1, 5 bases. V was cut by 3 bases and J by 7 bases, with 13 bases left in between. The CDR3 has 14 amino acids. The V gene's germline CDR1 is LNHDA and CDR2 SQIVND (reference sequence). The CDR3 loop reads CASSIVRAGQPQHF. The CDR3 coding sequence is TGTGCCAGTAGTATTGTCAGGGCAGGACAGCCCCAGCATTTT.

The chain recombines TRBV19 with TRBJ2-3; D possibly corresponds to TRBD1 (7 bases). The CDR3 runs to 16 residues. The V end lost 1 base, the J end lost 3 bases, and 14 bases lay between the germline ends. Germline assignment: CDR1 LNHDA and CDR2 SQIVND (reference sequence). The CDR3 reads CASSIVQGRRTDTQYF. CDR3 nucleotides: TGTGCCAGTAGTATAGTACAGGGGAGGAGGACAGATACGCAGTATTTT.

The chain links TRBV2 to TRBJ1-4; D remains unclear. The V and J ends lost 2 bases and 7 bases respectively, with 14 bases between them. The CDR3 loop spans 15 amino acids. CDR1 and CDR2 from the germline V gene are SNHLY and FYNNEI. The CDR3, as DNA: TGTGCCAGCAGTGAACTCAGACTGGGTGGTGAAAAACTGTTTTTT. Its translation: CASSELRLGGEKLFF.

The chain links TRBV7-2 to TRBJ2-1; D unclear. CDR1 SGHTA and CDR2 FQGNSA come from the germline V gene. The V gene lost 5 bases and the J gene lost 10 bases, with 15 bases spanning the gap. The CDR3 consists of 13 residues. In DNA form, the CDR3 reads TGTGCCAGCAGCCCCCTTGCTGAAGGGGAGCAGTTCTTC. Its translation is CASSPLAEGEQFF.

In DNA form, the CDR3 reads TGTGCCAGTAGTAGTGGATCCGGGGAGCTGTTTTTT. It codes for CASSSGSGELFF. V gene TRBV19 combines with J gene TRBJ2-2; D gene unclear. Germline V gene lookup returns CDR1 LNHDA and CDR2 SQIVND (reference sequence). This CDR3 has 12 residues. V was cut by 4 bases and J by 6 bases, with 6 bases left in between. Variable domain in full (rest from reference TRBV19 and TRBJ2-2): DGGITQSPKYLFRKEGQNVTLSCEQNLNHDAMYWYRQDPGQGLRLIYYSQIVNDFQKGDIAEGYSVSREKKESFPLTVTSAQKNPTAFYLCASSSGSGELFFGEGSRLTVL.

The rearrangement links TRBV4-1 to TRBJ2-7; D possibly uses TRBD1 or TRBD2 (5 bases each). Trimming stripped 1 base from V and 3 bases from J, with 10 bases between. In germline, CDR1 is MGHRA, CDR2 YSYEKL. The CDR3 covers 14 residues. The CDR3 nucleotides read TGCGCCAGCAGCCAAGCGGGGCCAGGCTACGAGCAGTACTTC. Translated, it gives CASSQAGPGYEQYF.

The V call is TRBV4-1, the J call TRBJ2-3; D is unclear. Per germline, CDR1 MGHRA and CDR2 YSYEKL. The CDR3 consists of 15 residues. V shed 0 bases and J shed 1 base, with 8 bases lying between them. The CDR3 sequence is CASSQDGLRTDTQYF. The CDR3, as DNA: TGCGCCAGCAGCCAAGACGGGCTTCGCACAGATACGCAGTATTTT.

The V call is TRBV13, the J call TRBJ2-4; D ambiguous. CDR1 is PRHDT, CDR2 FYEKMQ, per germline (reference sequence). V was clipped by 0 bases and J by 0 bases, with 15 bases between them. The CDR3 extends over 18 amino acids. The CDR3 sequence is CASSLGRRFSLAKNIQYF. The CDR3 DNA follows: TGTGCCAGCAGCTTAGGCCGAAGGTTCAGCCTAGCCAAAAACATTCAGTACTTC.

This clone has just one count. V is TRBV27 and J is TRBJ2-5; D may match TRBD1 or TRBD2 (6 bases each). This CDR3 is 14 amino acids long. Germline values: CDR1 MNHEY, CDR2 SMNVEV (reference sequence). V was trimmed by 2 bases and J by 3 bases, leaving 10 bases between them. DNA of the CDR3: TGTGCCAGCAGTTTAAGGGGGGTTAAAGAGACCCAGTACTTC. Its protein is CASSLRGVKETQYF.

This clone came up once. The chain uses TRBV7-2 and TRBJ2-5, with 11 positions matching TRBD2. CDR1 is SGHTA, CDR2 FQGNSA, per germline. CDR3 length equals 16 residues. The J segment lost 4 bases and the V segment lost 2 bases, leaving 6 bases of the junction unmatched. CDR3 DNA: TGTGCCAGCAGCTTATCTAGCGGGAGGAGTGGAGAGACCCAGTACTTC. Translation: CASSLSSGRSGETQYF. Full variable domain (missing parts from reference TRBV7-2 and TRBJ2-5): GAGVSQSPSNKVTEKGKDVELRCDPISGHTALYWYRQSLGQGLEFLIYFQGNSAPDKSGLPSDRFSAERTGGSVSTLTIQRTQQEDSAVYLCASSLSSGRSGETQYFGPGTRLLVL.

This clone was seen a single time. This chain joins TRBV29-1 and TRBJ2-3; no reliable D call. The V gene's germline CDR1 is SQVTM and CDR2 ANQGSEA. This CDR3 region has 13 residues. Trimming removed 4 bases at V and 0 bases at J, with 8 bases between. The DNA of the CDR3 is TGCAGCGTTGGGGCCCCTAGCACAGATACGCAGTATTTT. This translates into CSVGAPSTDTQYF.

The rearrangement joins TRBV4-3 to TRBJ2-1, with 13 bases aligning to TRBD2. The CDR3 consists of 17 residues. V lost 0 bases, J lost 8 bases, and 7 bases stayed unmatched. The germline CDR1 and CDR2 sequences are LGHNA and YSLEER. CDR3 loop: CASSQEPGLAGFYEQFF. CDR3 sequence (DNA): TGCGCCAGCAGCCAAGAGCCGGGACTAGCGGGATTCTATGAGCAGTTCTTC.

V gene TRBV10-3 combines with J gene TRBJ2-7; no clear D gene. This CDR3 contains 11 residues. V was shortened by 0 bases and J by 6 bases, with 3 bases between the two germline ends. CDR1 is ENHRY, CDR2 SYGVKD, per germline. Here the CDR3 reads CAISESIEQYF. In DNA, the CDR3 is TGTGCCATCAGTGAGTCGATCGAGCAGTACTTC.

The V gene is TRBV4-1, the J gene TRBJ2-2, with D possibly being TRBD1 (6 bases). Germline assignment: CDR1 MGHRA and CDR2 YSYEKL. V was clipped by 2 bases and J by 3 bases, with 19 bases between them. The CDR3 spans 18 residues. The CDR3 coding sequence is TGCGCCAGCAGCCAAATGTGGTTTGGACAGAACTACACCGGGGAGCTGTTTTTT. Translation: CASSQMWFGQNYTGELFF.

The chain couples TRBV4-1 to TRBJ2-1; D unresolved. The CDR3 covers 20 residues. V lost 6 bases, J lost 0 bases, and 27 bases lay in between. Germline V CDR1 and CDR2: MGHRA, YSYEKL. CDR3 region: CASSSITLELTPSSYNEQFF. The CDR3 DNA sequence: TGCGCCAGCAGTTCCATAACCCTTGAACTGACTCCGAGCTCCTACAATGAGCAGTTCTTC.

The chain joins TRBV15 to TRBJ2-7; weak D call: TRBD1 (6 bases). Between the trimmed V and J ends, which lost 1 base and 3 bases, there was a span of 10 bases. The CDR3 loop spans 14 amino acids. Germline V gene sequence: CDR1 LNHNV, CDR2 YYDKDF (reference sequence). CDR3 in amino acids: CATSRGIQGYEQYF. The CDR3 DNA is TGTGCCACCAGCAGAGGCATACAGGGCTACGAGCAGTACTTC. Full variable domain (outside the CDR3, taken from reference TRBV15 and TRBJ2-7): DAMVIQNPRYQVTQFGKPVTLSCSQTLNHNVMYWYQQKSSQAPKLLFHYYDKDFNNEADTPDNFQSRRPNTSFCFLDIRSPGLGDTAMYLCATSRGIQGYEQYFGPGTRLTVT.

This sequence joins TRBV9 and TRBJ1-5; D gene ambiguous. The V end was cut by 0 bases, the J end by 6 bases, with 19 bases between. CDR3 length: 17 residues. Looked up from germline, CDR1 is SGDLS and CDR2 is YYNGEE. The CDR3 coding sequence is TGTGCCAGCAGCGTAGATCCAGACTTTAGTCGGGGTCAGCCCCAGCATTTT. As protein: CASSVDPDFSRGQPQHF.

This clone was recorded once. The chain uses TRBV6-5 and TRBJ1-2; D remains unclear. This CDR3 comprises 15 residues. The V and J ends lost 2 bases and 0 bases respectively, with 10 bases between them. Per the germline V gene, CDR1 is MNHEY and CDR2 is SVGAGI. In nucleotides, the CDR3 is TGTGCCAGCAGTTACGGAGAATACCCTAACTATGGCTACACCTTC. This gives the protein CASSYGEYPNYGYTF.

The rearrangement joins TRBV9 to TRBJ1-2, with D possibly TRBD1 on 6 matching bases. Trimming removed 4 bases from V and 5 bases from J, with 18 bases in between. Germline values: CDR1 SGDLS, CDR2 YYNGEE. This CDR3 has 15 residues. The CDR3 loop reads CASSYNQGMGYGYTF. The CDR3, as DNA: TGTGCCAGCAGCTATAACCAGGGGATGGGATATGGCTACACCTTC.

V usage is TRBV6-5 and J usage is TRBJ2-3; D unresolved. CDR1 MNHEY and CDR2 SVGAGI come from the germline V gene. Trimming shortened V by 0 bases and J by 3 bases, and 7 bases separated the two germline ends. This CDR3 contains 14 residues. The CDR3 protein is CASSYSLWTDTQYF. The CDR3 DNA reads as TGTGCCAGCAGTTACTCTCTCTGGACAGATACGCAGTATTTT.

The rearrangement links TRBV5-1 to TRBJ1-1; TRBD1 might be the D (5 bases). V dropped 4 bases and J dropped 0 bases, with 13 bases sitting between them. This CDR3 spans 15 amino acids. Germline values: CDR1 SGHRS, CDR2 YFSETQ. The CDR3 region is CASSPTVSMNTEAFF. In DNA, the CDR3 is TGCGCCAGCAGCCCGACAGTCTCTATGAACACTGAAGCTTTCTTT. The complete variable domain, with remaining parts taken from reference TRBV5-1 and TRBJ1-1, reads KAGVTQTPRYLIKTRGQQVTLSCSPISGHRSVSWYQQTPGQGLQFLFEYFSETQRNKGNFPGRFSGRQFSNSRSEMNVSTLELGDSALYLCASSPTVSMNTEAFFGQGTRLTVV.

This sequence joins TRBV5-8 and TRBJ1-2; no reliable D call. The CDR3 runs to 15 residues. Germline CDR1 is SGHTS and CDR2 is YDEGEE. V was clipped by 0 bases and J by 4 bases, with 13 bases between them. The CDR3 coding sequence is TGTGCCAGCAGCTTGGGCCGGCTGATCGGCTATGGCTACACCTTC. Residues: CASSLGRLIGYGYTF.

This chain's CDR3 is CASSPTKEGYGYTF. For the CDR3, the DNA is TGTGCCAGCAGCCCGACAAAGGAGGGCTATGGCTACACCTTC. V gene TRBV11-2 combines with J gene TRBJ1-2; no clear D. CDR1 and CDR2 (germline): SGHAT, FQNNGV. V lost 5 bases and J 4 bases, leaving 14 bases between the germline ends. This CDR3 is built from 14 residues.

The chain couples TRBV2 to TRBJ2-2; a weak D match, TRBD1 (6 bases). The V end was cut by 6 bases, the J end by 4 bases, with 15 bases between. From germline, CDR1 is SNHLY and CDR2 FYNNEI. CDR3 length: 15 amino acids. CDR3 in DNA: TGTGCCAGCAGACTCCGGACAGTAATCACCGGGGAGCTGTTTTTT. Its translation is CASRLRTVITGELFF. Combining the CDR3 with reference TRBV2 and TRBJ2-2 gives the whole variable domain EPEVTQTPSHQVTQMGQEVILRCVPISNHLYFYWYRQILGQKVEFLVSFYNNEISEKSEIFDDQFSVERPDGSNFTLKIRSTKLEDSAMYFCASRLRTVITGELFFGEGSRLTVL.

This chain joins TRBV11-2 and TRBJ2-5, with TRBD1 identical over 8 bases. The CDR3 contains 14 residues. V lost 3 bases to trimming and J lost 2 bases; unmatched junction nucleotides: 2. Germline V gives CDR1 SGHAT, CDR2 FQNNGV. The CDR3 region has the DNA TGTGCCAGCAGCTTTGACAGGGGACAAGAGACCCAGTACTTC. It encodes CASSFDRGQETQYF.